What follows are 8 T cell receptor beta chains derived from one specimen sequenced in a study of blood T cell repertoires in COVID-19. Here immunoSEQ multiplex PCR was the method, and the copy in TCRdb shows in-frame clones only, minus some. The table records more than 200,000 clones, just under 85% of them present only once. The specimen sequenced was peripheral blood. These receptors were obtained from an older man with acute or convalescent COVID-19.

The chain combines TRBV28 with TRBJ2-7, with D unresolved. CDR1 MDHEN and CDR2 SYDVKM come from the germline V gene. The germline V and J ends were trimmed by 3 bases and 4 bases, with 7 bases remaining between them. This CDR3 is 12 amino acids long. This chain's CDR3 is CASSFLSYEQYF. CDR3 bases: TGTGCCAGCAGTTTTCTATCTTACGAGCAGTACTTC. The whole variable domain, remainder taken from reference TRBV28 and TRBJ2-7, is DVKVTQSSRYLVKRTGEKVFLECVQDMDHENMFWYRQDPGLGLRLIYFSYDVKMKEKGDIPEGYSVSREKKERFSLILESASTNQTSMYLCASSFLSYEQYFGPGTRLTVT.

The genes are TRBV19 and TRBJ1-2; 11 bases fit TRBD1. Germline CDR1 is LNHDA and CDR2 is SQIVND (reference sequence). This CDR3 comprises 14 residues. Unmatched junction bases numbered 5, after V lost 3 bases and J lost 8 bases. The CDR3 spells CASSMDRGLLGYTF. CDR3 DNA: TGTGCCAGTAGTATGGACAGGGGGCTTTTAGGCTACACCTTC.

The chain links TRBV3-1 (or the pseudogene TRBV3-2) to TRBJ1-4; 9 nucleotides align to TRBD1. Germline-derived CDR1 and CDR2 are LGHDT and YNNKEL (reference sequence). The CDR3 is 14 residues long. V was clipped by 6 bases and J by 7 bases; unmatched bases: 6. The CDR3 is CASSRTGAGEKLFF. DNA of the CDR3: TGTGCCAGCAGTCGGACAGGGGCGGGTGAAAAACTGTTTTTT.

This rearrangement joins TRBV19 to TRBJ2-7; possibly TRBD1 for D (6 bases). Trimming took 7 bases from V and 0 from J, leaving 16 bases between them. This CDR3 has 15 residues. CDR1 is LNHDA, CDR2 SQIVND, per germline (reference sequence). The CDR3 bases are TGTGCCAGTAAGGTGGGCAGGGGAGACTCCTACGAGCAGTACTTC. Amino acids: CASKVGRGDSYEQYF.

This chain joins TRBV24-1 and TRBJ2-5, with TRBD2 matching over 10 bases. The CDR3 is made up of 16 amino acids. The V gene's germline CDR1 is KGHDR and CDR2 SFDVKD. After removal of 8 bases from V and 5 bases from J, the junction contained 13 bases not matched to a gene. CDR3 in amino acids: CATTDGAGGPRETQYF. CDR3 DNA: TGTGCCACCACCGACGGAGCGGGAGGGCCACGGGAGACCCAGTACTTC.

Here the CDR3 reads CASSYSPDSEAFF. CDR3 in DNA: TGTGCCAGCAGTTACTCACCAGACAGTGAAGCTTTCTTT. The chain employs TRBV6-6 and TRBJ1-1, with a weak D call TRBD1 (5 bases). V lost 0 bases and J lost 7, with 9 bases in between. The CDR3 totals 13 residues. The germline CDR1 and CDR2 sequences are MNHNY and SVGAGI (reference sequence).

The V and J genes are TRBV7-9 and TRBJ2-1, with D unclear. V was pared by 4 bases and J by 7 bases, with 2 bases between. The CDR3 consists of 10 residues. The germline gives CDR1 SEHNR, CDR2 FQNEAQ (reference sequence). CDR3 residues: CASSSNEQFF. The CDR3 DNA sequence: TGTGCCAGCAGCTCAAATGAGCAGTTCTTC.

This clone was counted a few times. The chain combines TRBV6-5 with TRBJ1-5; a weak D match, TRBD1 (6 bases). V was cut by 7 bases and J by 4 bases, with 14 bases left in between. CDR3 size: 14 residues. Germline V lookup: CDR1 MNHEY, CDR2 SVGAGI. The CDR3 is CASNNLGQNQPQHF. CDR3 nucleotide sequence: TGTGCCAGCAACAATCTGGGACAAAATCAGCCCCAGCATTTT.